This TCR beta chain was sequenced for a study of control samples from healthy donors and cancer patients. This clone was observed once. Sequencing used immunoSEQ multiplex PCR; TCRdb keeps in-frame clones, though not all of them. There are more than 100,000 clones in the sample; approximately 90% occur only once, and around 8.9% lies in the top ten. The sample consisted of blood. The sequence was collected from a man younger than 30 in good health.

In nucleotides, the CDR3 is TGTGCCAGCAGCGACAGGGGCGGCCGGGAGCTGTTTTTT. As protein: CASSDRGGRELFF. The J gene is TRBJ2-2, the V gene TRBV3-1 (or the pseudogene TRBV3-2); 8 positions agree with TRBD1. Germline CDR1 is LGHDT and CDR2 is YNNKEL (reference sequence). The CDR3 totals 13 residues. V lost 5 bases and J lost 9; bases outside the gene matches: 5.